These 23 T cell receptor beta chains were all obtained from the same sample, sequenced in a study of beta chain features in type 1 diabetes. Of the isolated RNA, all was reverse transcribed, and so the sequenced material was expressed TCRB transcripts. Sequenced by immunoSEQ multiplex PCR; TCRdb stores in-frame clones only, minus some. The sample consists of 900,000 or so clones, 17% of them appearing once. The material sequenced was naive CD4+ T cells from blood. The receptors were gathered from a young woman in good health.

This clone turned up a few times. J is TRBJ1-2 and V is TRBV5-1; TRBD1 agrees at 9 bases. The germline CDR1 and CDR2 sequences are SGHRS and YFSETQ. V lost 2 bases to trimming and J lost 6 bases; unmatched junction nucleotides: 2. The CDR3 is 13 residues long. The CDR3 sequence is CASSFRDRDGYTF. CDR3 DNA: TGCGCCAGCAGCTTCCGGGACAGGGATGGCTACACCTTC.

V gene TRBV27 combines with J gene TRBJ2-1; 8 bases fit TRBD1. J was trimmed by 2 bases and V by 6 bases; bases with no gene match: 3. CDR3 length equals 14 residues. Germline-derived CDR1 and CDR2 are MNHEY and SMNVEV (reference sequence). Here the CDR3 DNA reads TGTGCCAGCAGCCGGGACAGGCCCTACAATGAGCAGTTCTTC. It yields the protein CASSRDRPYNEQFF.

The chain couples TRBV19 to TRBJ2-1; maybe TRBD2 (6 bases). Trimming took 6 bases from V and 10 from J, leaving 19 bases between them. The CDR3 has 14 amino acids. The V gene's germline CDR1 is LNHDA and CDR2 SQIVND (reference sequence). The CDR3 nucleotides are TGTGCCAGTAGGGGGATGGCCCCGCGGGGCGAGCAGTTCTTC. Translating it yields CASRGMAPRGEQFF.

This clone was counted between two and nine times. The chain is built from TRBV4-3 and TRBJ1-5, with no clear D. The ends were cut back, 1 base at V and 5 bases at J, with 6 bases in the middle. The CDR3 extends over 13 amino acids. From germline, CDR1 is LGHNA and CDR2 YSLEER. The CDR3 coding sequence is TGCGCCAGCAGCCAAGGGCGAGATCAGCCCCAGCATTTT. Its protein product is CASSQGRDQPQHF.

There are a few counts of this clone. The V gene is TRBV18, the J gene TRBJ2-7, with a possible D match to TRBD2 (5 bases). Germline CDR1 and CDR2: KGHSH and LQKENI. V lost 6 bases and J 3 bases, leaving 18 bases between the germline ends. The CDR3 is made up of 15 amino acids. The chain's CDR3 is CASSPTQAGVYEQYF. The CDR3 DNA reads TGTGCCAGCTCCCCGACCCAAGCCGGGGTCTACGAGCAGTACTTC.

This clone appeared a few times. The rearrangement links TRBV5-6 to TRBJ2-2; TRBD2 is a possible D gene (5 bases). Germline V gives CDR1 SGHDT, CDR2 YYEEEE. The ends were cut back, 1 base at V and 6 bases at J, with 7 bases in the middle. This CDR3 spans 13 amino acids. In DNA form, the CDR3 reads TGTGCCAGCAGCTTGAGGAGGTCCGGGGAGCTGTTTTTT. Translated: CASSLRRSGELFF. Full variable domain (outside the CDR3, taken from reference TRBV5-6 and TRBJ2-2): DAGVTQSPTHLIKTRGQQVTLRCSPKSGHDTVSWYQQALGQGPQFIFQYYEEEERQRGNFPDRFSGHQFPNYSSELNVNALLLGDSALYLCASSLRRSGELFFGEGSRLTVL.

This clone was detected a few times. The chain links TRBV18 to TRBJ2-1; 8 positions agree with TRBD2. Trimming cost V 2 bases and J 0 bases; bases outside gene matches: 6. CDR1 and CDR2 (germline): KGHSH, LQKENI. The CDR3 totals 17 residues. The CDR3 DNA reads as TGTGCCAGCTCACCAATGGCTAGCGGGCTCTCCTACAATGAGCAGTTCTTC. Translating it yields CASSPMASGLSYNEQFF.

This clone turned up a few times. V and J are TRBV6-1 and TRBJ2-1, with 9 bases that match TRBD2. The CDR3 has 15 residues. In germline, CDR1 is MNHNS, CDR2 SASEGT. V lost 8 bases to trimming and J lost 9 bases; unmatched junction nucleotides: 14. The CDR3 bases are TGTGCCAGCTCATCTTTGGCTAGCGGGATTGTTGAGCAGTTCTTC. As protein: CASSSLASGIVEQFF.

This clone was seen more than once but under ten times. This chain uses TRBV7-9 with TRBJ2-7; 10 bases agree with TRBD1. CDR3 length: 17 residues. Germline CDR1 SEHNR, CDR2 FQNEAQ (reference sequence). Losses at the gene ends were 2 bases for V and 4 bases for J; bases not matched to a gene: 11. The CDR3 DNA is TGTGCCAGCAGCTTACCTATGGGACAGGGGACGGGGTACGAGCAGTACTTC. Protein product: CASSLPMGQGTGYEQYF.

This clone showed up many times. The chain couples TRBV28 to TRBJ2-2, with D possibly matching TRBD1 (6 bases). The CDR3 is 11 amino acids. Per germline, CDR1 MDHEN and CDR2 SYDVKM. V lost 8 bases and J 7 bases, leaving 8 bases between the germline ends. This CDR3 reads CASEGVGELFF. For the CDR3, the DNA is TGTGCCAGCGAGGGGGTCGGGGAGCTGTTTTTT.

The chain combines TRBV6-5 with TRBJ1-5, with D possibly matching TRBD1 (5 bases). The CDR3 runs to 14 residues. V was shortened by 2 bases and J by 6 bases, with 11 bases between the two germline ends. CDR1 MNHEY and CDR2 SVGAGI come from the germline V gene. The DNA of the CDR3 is TGTGCCAGCAGTTACGACCAGGGATTTCAGCCCCAGCATTTT. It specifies CASSYDQGFQPQHF.

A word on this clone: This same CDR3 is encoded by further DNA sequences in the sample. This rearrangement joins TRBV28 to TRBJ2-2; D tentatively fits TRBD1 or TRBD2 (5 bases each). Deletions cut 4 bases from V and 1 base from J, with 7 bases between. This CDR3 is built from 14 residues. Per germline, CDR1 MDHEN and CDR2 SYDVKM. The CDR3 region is CASSSGQNTGELFF. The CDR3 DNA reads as TGTGCCAGCAGTTCGGGGCAGAACACCGGGGAGCTGTTTTTT.

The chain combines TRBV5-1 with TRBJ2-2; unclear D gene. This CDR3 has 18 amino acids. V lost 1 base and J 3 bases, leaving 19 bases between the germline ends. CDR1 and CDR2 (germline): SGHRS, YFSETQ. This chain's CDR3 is CASSLTLLGTVYTGELFF. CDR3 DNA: TGCGCCAGCAGCTTGACCCTCCTTGGTACAGTCTACACCGGGGAGCTGTTTTTT.

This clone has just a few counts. The CDR3 nucleotides are TGTGCCAGCAGCGTTGCCGGGACTAGCGATGAGCAGTTCTTC. This translates into CASSVAGTSDEQFF. V and J are TRBV9 and TRBJ2-1, with 10 positions matching TRBD2. The V segment lost 2 bases and the J segment 8 bases; nucleotides outside the gene matches: 4. Germline V gene lookup returns CDR1 SGDLS and CDR2 YYNGEE. CDR3 length: 14 residues.

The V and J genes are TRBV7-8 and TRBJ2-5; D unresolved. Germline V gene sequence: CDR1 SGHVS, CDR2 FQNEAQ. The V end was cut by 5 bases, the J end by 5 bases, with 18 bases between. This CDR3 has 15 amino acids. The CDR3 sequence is CASSHSSLALETQYF. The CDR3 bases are TGTGCCAGCAGCCACAGCTCACTGGCCCTGGAGACCCAGTACTTC.

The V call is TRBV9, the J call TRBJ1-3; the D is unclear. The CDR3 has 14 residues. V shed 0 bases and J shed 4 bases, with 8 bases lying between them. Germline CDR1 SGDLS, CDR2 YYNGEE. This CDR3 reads CASSVGGTGNTIYF. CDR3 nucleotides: TGTGCCAGCAGCGTAGGTGGTACGGGAAACACCATATATTTT.

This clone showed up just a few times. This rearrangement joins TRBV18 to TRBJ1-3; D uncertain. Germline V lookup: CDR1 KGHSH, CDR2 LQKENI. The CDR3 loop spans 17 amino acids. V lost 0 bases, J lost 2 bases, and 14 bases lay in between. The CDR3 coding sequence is TGTGCCAGCTCACCACCACGGAGAGAAGGCCCTGGAAACACCATATATTTT. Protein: CASSPPRREGPGNTIYF.

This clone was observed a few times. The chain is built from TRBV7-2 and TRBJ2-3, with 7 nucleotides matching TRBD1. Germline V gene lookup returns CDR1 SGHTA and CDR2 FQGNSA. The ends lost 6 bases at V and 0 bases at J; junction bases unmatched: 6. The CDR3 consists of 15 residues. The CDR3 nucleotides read TGTGCCAGCAGGTTTGACAGGGCTAGCACAGATACGCAGTATTTT. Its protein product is CASRFDRASTDTQYF.

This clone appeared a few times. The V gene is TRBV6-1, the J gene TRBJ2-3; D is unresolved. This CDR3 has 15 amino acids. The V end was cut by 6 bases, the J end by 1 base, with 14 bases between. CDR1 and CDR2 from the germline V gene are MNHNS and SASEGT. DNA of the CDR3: TGTGCCAGCAGCGAGTGGTCCCTCCGCACAGATACGCAGTATTTT. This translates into CASSEWSLRTDTQYF.

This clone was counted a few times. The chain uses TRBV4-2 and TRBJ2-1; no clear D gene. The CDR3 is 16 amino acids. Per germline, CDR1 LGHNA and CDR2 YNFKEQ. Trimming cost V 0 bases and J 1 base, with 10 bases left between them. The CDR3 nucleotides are TGTGCCAGCAGCCAAGATTTCTCGGGTTCCTACAATGAGCAGTTCTTC. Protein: CASSQDFSGSYNEQFF.

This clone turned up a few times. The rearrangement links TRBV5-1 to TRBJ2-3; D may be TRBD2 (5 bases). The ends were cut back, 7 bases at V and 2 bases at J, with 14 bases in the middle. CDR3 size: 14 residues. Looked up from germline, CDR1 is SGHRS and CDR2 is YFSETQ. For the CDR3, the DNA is TGCGCCAGCCGCTCGAGCGGTGCCACAGATACGCAGTATTTT. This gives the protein CASRSSGATDTQYF.

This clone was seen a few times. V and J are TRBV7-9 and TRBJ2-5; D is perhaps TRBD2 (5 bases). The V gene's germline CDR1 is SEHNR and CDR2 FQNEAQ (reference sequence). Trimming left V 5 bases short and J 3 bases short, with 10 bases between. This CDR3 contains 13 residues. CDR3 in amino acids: CASSLTREETQYF. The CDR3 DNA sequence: TGTGCCAGCAGCCTCACTAGAGAAGAGACCCAGTACTTC.

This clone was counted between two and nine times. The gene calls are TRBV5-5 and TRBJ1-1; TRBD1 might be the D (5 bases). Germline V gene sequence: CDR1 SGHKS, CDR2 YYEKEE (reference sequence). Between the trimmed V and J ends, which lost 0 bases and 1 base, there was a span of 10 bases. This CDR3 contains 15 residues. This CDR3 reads CASSLGPGRNTEAFF. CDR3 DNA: TGTGCCAGCAGCTTGGGTCCGGGGCGGAACACTGAAGCTTTCTTT.